This record concerns one TCR beta chain sequence. This clonotype was seen more than once but under ten times. This clone's antigen is unknown. Base qualities are missing; no much larger clone stands one base away. The data belong to a study of CD8+CD57+ T cells in acquired aplastic anemia (dated by TCRdb to 2016 to 2019). For the study in its entirety: On average, sorted CD4+ and CD8+ cells yielded 3.2 ug of extracted DNA, with a range of 0.2 to 27.4 ug. CD8+CD57+ expansion was defined as a frequency above the mean frequency observed in healthy subjects. Study-level results and caveats: Although 25 to 30 CD8+ CDR3 sequences were shared by patients and controls, these sequences appeared highly expressed in patients and within the immunodominant clones of patients. CD8+ Simpson's diversity did not differ significantly between patients and healthy controls (P=0.060).

Flow cytometry had shown CD8+CD57+ cell expansion in the patients selected for sequencing. Severe acquired aplastic anemia was diagnosed in all patients according to International Study of Aplastic Anemia and Agranulocytosis and Camitta criteria. At the time blood was sampled, none of the patients had received any therapy. TCR repertoires of sorted CD4+ and CD8+ blood T cells from severe aplastic anemia patients and healthy subjects were deep-sequenced in the study. In the USA, patient enrollment took place under clinicaltrials.gov protocols 00001620, 01623167, 00001397, 00071045, 00081523 and 00961064. Ficoll-Paque density gradient centrifugation was used to isolate peripheral blood mononuclear cells. Before DNA extraction, CD4+ and CD8+ T cells were sorted by FACS or by magnetic beads. Profiling of TCR beta VDJ combinations and CDR3 sequences used genomic DNA as the template. An Illumina HiSeq 2000 was the platform used for TCR repertoire sequencing. Per the authors' processing: TRBV/TRBJ rearrangement plots, CDR3 size and DJ length profiles, and Simpson's diversity index were used to evaluate the repertoires. Whichever DNA sequence was most abundant in the deep sequencing data was defined as the immunodominant clone. CDR3 amino acid sequences were checked for sharing between subjects and were compared against published repertoires and the VDJdb database. TCRdb ran its own pipeline on the public reads, namely fastp trimming at Q25 and MiXCR clone calling, and kept in-frame beta chains. Merged by CDR3 protein, the rows form single entries marked with the most common genes and DNA. What appears here as the V and J calls and clone size reflects TCRdb's work, not the paper's. This sample holds over 150,000 distinct CDR3 sequences; about 60% were observed only once. The biggest ten clones account for about two fifths of the sample.

The TCR sequence derives from a human donor with aplastic anemia. Sequencing was carried out using sorted CD4+, CD8+, or CD8+CD57+ T cells (not recorded which) from PBMCs.

The CDR3 reads as follows: CASSLGGLAGVNYEQYF. The sequenced DNA: TGTGCCAGCAGCTTAGGGGGGTTAGCGGGAGTCAACTACGAGCAGTACTTC. The chain is encoded by TRBV7-9 joined to TRBJ2-7; TRBD2 matches 9 bases in the middle. The germline V gene (reference sequence) supplies CDR1 SEHNR and CDR2 FQNEAQ. For this chain, trimming is 1 base at the V end and 3 bases at the J end, and the number of junction bases without a gene match is 10. The cysteine opens and the phenylalanine closes a CDR3 of 17 amino acids. The CDR3 DNA has 51 bases and is translated from base 1.